A single sample is the source of the 30 T cell receptor beta chains below, sequenced in a study of T cell clonality in common variable immunodeficiency. No antigen has been identified for these receptors. The assay was immunoSEQ multiplex PCR, and TCRdb's table has in-frame clones only and misses some. This sample has 2,500 to 3,000 clones, each found more than once. Study results and limitations: Reportedly, TCR beta sequences from common variable immunodeficiency showed fewer deletions and N-nucleotide insertions.

Sequencing was performed on peripheral blood mononuclear cells. The receptors were sampled from a human donor with common variable immunodeficiency.

This clone is judged medium-sized (0.01 to 0.1%). Coverage ceases 3 residues before the CDR3 finishes, and the germline J gene fills in the end. This chain links TRBV29-1 with TRBJ2-7, with D possibly matching TRBD1 (5 bases). Germline-derived CDR1 and CDR2 are SQVTM and ANQGSEA. V was trimmed by 6 bases and J by 2 bases, leaving 14 bases between them. This CDR3 contains 13 residues. CDR3 amino acids: CSVVSDSTYEQYF. The sequenced part of the CDR3 DNA is TGCAGCGTCGTCTCAGACAGTACCTACGAG.

This clone qualifies as medium-sized. The read comes to an end 3 residues before the CDR3 does, leaving the germline J gene to fill in the end. The chain couples TRBV9 to TRBJ2-7; 11 positions match TRBD1. This CDR3 spans 15 amino acids. The ends lost 2 bases at V and 4 bases at J; junction bases unmatched: 5. CDR1 and CDR2 (germline): SGDLS, YYNGEE. The CDR3 protein is CASSVGDRGGYEQYF. The CDR3 bases that were read are TGTGCCAGCAGCGTTGGGGACAGGGGGGGTTACGAG.

Within the sample, this clone is medium-sized. The read halts 3 residues ahead of the CDR3 end, with the missing end drawn from the germline J gene. The chain uses TRBV6-2 or TRBV6-3 and TRBJ1-4, with D possibly matching TRBD1 (6 bases). Germline V gene data show CDR1 as MNHEY and CDR2 as SVGEGT. The CDR3 runs to 14 residues. The CDR3 loop reads CASSSGHPDYQLFF. Partial CDR3 DNA: TGTGCCAGCAGTTCGGGACACCCGGATTATCAA.

By sample fraction, this clone is medium-sized. The read ends 3 residues early relative to the CDR3; the germline J gene fills the gap. V is TRBV18 and J is TRBJ1-5, with a tentative D call TRBD1 (5 bases). Trimming pared 4 bases from V and 3 bases from J, leaving 10 bases between. The CDR3 covers 14 residues. CDR1 is KGHSH and CDR2 is LQKENI in the germline V gene. The CDR3 reads CASSLVGANQPQHF. The part of the CDR3 DNA that was read is TGTGCCAGCTCACTTGTTGGGGCCAATCAGCCC.

By frequency in the sample, this clone is medium-sized. The CDR3 goes on 3 residues after the read ends, and that part is filled in from the germline J gene. The chain combines TRBV20-1 with TRBJ1-4; TRBD1 matches at 11 bases. This CDR3 comprises 15 residues. Per the germline V gene, CDR1 is DFQATT and CDR2 is SNEGSKA (reference sequence). Trimming removed 1 base from V and 5 bases from J; junction bases left unmatched: 3. This CDR3 reads CSARAGTGGNEKLFF. Incomplete CDR3 DNA: TGCAGTGCTAGAGCCGGGACAGGGGGAAATGAAAAA.

This clone was recorded at least ten times. The read stops 3 residues short of the end of the CDR3; the missing end is completed from the germline J gene. This sequence joins TRBV27 and TRBJ2-1; D is undetermined. The CDR3 is 12 amino acids. Germline V lookup: CDR1 MNHEY, CDR2 SMNVEV (reference sequence). V shed 7 bases and J shed 3 bases, with 7 bases lying between them. CDR3: CASTTGYNEQFF. The CDR3 bases that were read are TGTGCCAGCACCACGGGCTACAATGAG.

This clone qualifies as medium-sized. The CDR3 goes on 3 residues after the read ends, and that part is filled in from the germline J gene. The J gene is TRBJ2-5, the V gene TRBV5-1; maybe TRBD1 (6 bases). The V and J ends lost 4 bases and 1 base respectively, with 14 bases between them. The CDR3 length is 15 residues. Germline CDR1 and CDR2: SGHRS and YFSETQ. The CDR3 reads CASSPTQGPQETQYF. The covered CDR3 bases are TGCGCCAGCAGCCCAACTCAGGGGCCCCAAGAGACC.

By frequency in the sample, this clone is medium-sized. The covered CDR3 bases are TGCAGTGCTAGAGATGCAGGGTTG. Protein sequence: CSARDAGL. The full CDR3 is CSARDAGLAFF. This sequence joins TRBV20-1 and TRBJ1-1, with D perhaps matching TRBD1 (5 bases). The read is 3 residues too short to cover the CDR3 end, so that end is filled in from the germline J gene. The CDR3 is 11 residues long. Germline CDR1 DFQATT, CDR2 SNEGSKA (reference sequence).

By share, this clone counts as medium-sized. The missing CDR3 end, 3 residues past where the read stops, is filled in from the germline J gene. The chain links TRBV15 to TRBJ2-7; 8 positions agree with TRBD1. The J segment lost 0 bases and the V segment lost 3 bases, leaving 7 bases of the junction unmatched. Germline V gene sequence: CDR1 LNHNV, CDR2 YYDKDF (reference sequence). The CDR3 is made up of 16 amino acids. The part of the CDR3 DNA that was read is TGTGCCACCAGCAGGGGGCGGACAGGGAGCTCCTACGAG. It specifies CATSRGRTGSSYE. The entire CDR3 is CATSRGRTGSSYEQYF.

By share of the sample, this clone is medium-sized. The read falls 3 residues short of the CDR3 end, and the missing part is taken from the germline J gene. The rearrangement joins TRBV19 to TRBJ2-1; possibly TRBD2 for D (6 bases). With 7 bases removed from V and 0 bases from J, the gap between germline ends came to 13 bases. The V gene's germline CDR1 is LNHDA and CDR2 SQIVND (reference sequence). CDR3 length equals 15 residues. CDR3 bases read: TGTGCCAGTAAGTCCGGGACTTCCTCCTACAATGAG. It translates to CASKSGTSSYNE. The CDR3 in its entirety is CASKSGTSSYNEQFF.

This clone was detected ten times or more. The read terminates 3 residues ahead of where the CDR3 ends, so the germline J gene completes it. The chain couples TRBV12-3 or TRBV12-4 to TRBJ1-4, with D unresolved. Trimming stripped 5 bases from V and 8 bases from J, with 6 bases between. The CDR3 runs 11 residues. CDR3 DNA (partial): TGTGCCAGCAGTCCCGGGGAAAAA. Its translation: CASSPGEK. The CDR3 as a whole reads CASSPGEKLFF.

Relative to its sample, this clone is medium-sized. Read coverage stops 3 residues before the CDR3 terminus; the germline J gene supplies the remainder. The J gene is TRBJ2-1, the V gene TRBV15; D gene uncertain. Trimming removed 0 bases from V and 9 bases from J, with 15 bases in between. The CDR3 totals 15 residues. CDR1 LNHNV and CDR2 YYDKDF come from the germline V gene (reference sequence). The CDR3 is CATSRDVSGLGEQFF. The covered CDR3 bases are TGTGCCACCAGCAGAGACGTCAGTGGGCTCGGTGAG.

Regarding this clone: The missing CDR3 end, 3 residues past where the read stops, is filled in from the germline J gene. This chain joins TRBV30 and TRBJ2-2; D might be TRBD1 (5 bases). V lost 0 bases to trimming and J lost 1 base, with 12 bases between them. The germline V gene encodes CDR1 GTSNPN and CDR2 SVGIG (reference sequence). The CDR3 has 16 amino acids. The CDR3 DNA, read in part, is TGTGCCTGGAGTGTAGGCTGGCAGGGGAACACCGGGGAG. Translated: CAWSVGWQGNTGE. The full CDR3 protein reads CAWSVGWQGNTGELFF.

There are many counts of this clone. Sequencing ends 3 residues short of the CDR3 end; the germline J gene provides the rest. This chain joins TRBV9 and TRBJ2-7, with 8 positions matching TRBD2. V lost 0 bases to trimming and J lost 1 base; unmatched junction nucleotides: 6. Germline V gives CDR1 SGDLS, CDR2 YYNGEE. The CDR3 is 16 residues long. The CDR3 protein is CASSVEAGGLSYEQYF. The CDR3 DNA, read in part, is TGTGCCAGCAGCGTAGAGGCGGGGGGACTTTCCTACGAG.

Judged by abundance, this clone is medium-sized. The DNA ends 3 residues before the CDR3 does, and the rest of the CDR3 is filled in from the germline J gene. This chain links TRBV2 with TRBJ1-5; D remains unclear. Looked up from germline, CDR1 is SNHLY and CDR2 is FYNNEI. The CDR3 is made up of 13 amino acids. V shed 1 base and J shed 4 bases, with 5 bases lying between them. The CDR3 DNA, read in part, is TGTGCCAGCAGTGAAGAGGGTAATCAGCCC. Translating gives CASSEEGNQP. The whole CDR3 reads CASSEEGNQPQHF.

This clone has only a few counts. The sequence runs out 3 residues before the end of the CDR3; the remainder is reconstructed from the germline J gene. The chain links TRBV7-9 to TRBJ1-1; 8 bases are shared with TRBD1. Trimming cost V 5 bases and J 0 bases; bases outside gene matches: 5. Germline V gene data show CDR1 as SEHNR and CDR2 as FQNEAQ (reference sequence). The CDR3 contains 15 residues. CDR3 region: CASSQGQALNTEAFF. Incomplete CDR3 DNA: TGTGCCAGCAGCCAGGGACAGGCCCTGAACACTGAA.

In this sample, this clone turned up a few times. CDR3 sequence reads: CASSLATGYQPQHF. The sequenced CDR3 bases are TGTGCCAGCAGCTTGGCGACAGGGTATCAGCCC. V usage is TRBV5-6 and J usage is TRBJ1-5; TRBD1 matches 7 bases. The CDR3 end lies 3 residues beyond the end of the read and is filled in from the germline J gene. This CDR3 is built from 14 residues. With V trimmed by 0 bases and J by 5 bases, 2 bases remained unmatched. The germline CDR1 and CDR2 sequences are SGHDT and YYEEEE.

This clone is medium-sized. The read comes to an end 3 residues before the CDR3 does, leaving the germline J gene to fill in the end. This rearrangement joins TRBV6-4 to TRBJ2-3; 8 nucleotides align to TRBD2. Germline CDR1 MRHNA, CDR2 SNTAGT. The CDR3 contains 15 residues. Trimming removed 5 bases from V and 2 bases from J; junction bases left unmatched: 6. The CDR3 here is CASSTGGVDTDTQYF. The covered CDR3 bases are TGTGCCAGCAGTACCGGGGGGGTTGACACAGATACG.

This clone was seen many times. The sequenced fragment ends 3 residues before the CDR3 boundary, so the rest is inferred from the germline J gene. V is TRBV12-3 or TRBV12-4 and J is TRBJ2-5; no clear D. Trimming cost V 7 bases and J 5 bases, with 11 bases left between them. CDR3 length: 12 amino acids. The covered CDR3 bases are TGTGCCAGCACCCAACTCCGGGAGACC. It codes for CASTQLRET. The complete CDR3 protein is CASTQLRETQYF.

Relative to its sample, this clone is medium-sized (0.01 to 0.1%). The read terminates 3 residues ahead of where the CDR3 ends, so the germline J gene completes it. The chain joins TRBV20-1 to TRBJ2-1; maybe TRBD1 (6 bases). This CDR3 has 15 amino acids. Trimming took 0 bases from V and 8 from J, leaving 17 bases between them. CDR1 DFQATT and CDR2 SNEGSKA come from the germline V gene (reference sequence). This chain's CDR3 is CSARDGAGASDEQFF. The part of the CDR3 DNA that was read is TGCAGTGCTAGAGATGGGGCAGGGGCTTCGGATGAG.

This clone is categorized as medium-sized. Read coverage stops 3 residues before the CDR3 terminus; the germline J gene supplies the remainder. V and J are TRBV2 and TRBJ1-5, with unresolved D. Germline loops: CDR1 SNHLY, CDR2 FYNNEI. V was trimmed by 2 bases and J by 0 bases, leaving 8 bases between them. The length of the CDR3 is 15 residues. The covered CDR3 bases are TGTGCCAGCAGTGAAAACTTTTATAGCAATCAGCCC. It translates to CASSENFYSNQP. The whole CDR3 protein reads CASSENFYSNQPQHF.

This clone is labeled medium-sized. The read terminates 3 residues ahead of where the CDR3 ends, so the germline J gene completes it. This chain uses TRBV7-9 with TRBJ2-1; unclear D gene. Germline lookup yields CDR1 SEHNR and CDR2 FQNEAQ (reference sequence). CDR3 length equals 14 residues. V lost 5 bases and J lost 5, with 13 bases in between. Partial CDR3 DNA: TGTGCCAGCAGCCCGCCACGGTCTCACAATGAG. Translated, it gives CASSPPRSHNE. The CDR3, in full, reads CASSPPRSHNEQFF.

This clone is labeled medium-sized. The read halts 3 residues ahead of the CDR3 end, with the missing end drawn from the germline J gene. This chain joins TRBV5-1 and TRBJ2-7, with TRBD1 matching 9 bases. Germline V gives CDR1 SGHRS, CDR2 YFSETQ. Trimming at V came to 4 bases and at J to 1 base, leaving 12 bases not matched to a gene. The CDR3 extends over 17 amino acids. The CDR3 region is CASSRTPGQGISYEQYF. CDR3 DNA, as far as it was read: TGCGCCAGCAGCAGAACCCCGGGACAGGGAATTTCCTACGAG.

This clone is medium-sized. The CDR3 goes on 3 residues after the read ends, and that part is filled in from the germline J gene. This chain links TRBV23-1 with TRBJ1-2, with 8 bases matching TRBD1. TRBV23-1 is placed among ORFs of uncertain function. The CDR3 totals 22 residues. V gave up 0 bases and J gave up 6 bases; unmatched junction bases: 27. The CDR3 bases that were read are TGCGCCAGCAGTCAATCTCCCGGGGCGCTGACAGGGGAAAGGGGCCTGAGGGATGGC. Its protein is CASSQSPGALTGERGLRDG. The full CDR3 sequence reads CASSQSPGALTGERGLRDGYTF.

This clone is termed medium-sized. The read terminates 3 residues ahead of where the CDR3 ends, so the germline J gene completes it. This chain connects TRBV5-6 to TRBJ1-6; 7 nucleotides align to TRBD1. V lost 4 bases, J lost 0 bases, and 1 base stayed unmatched. There are 15 residues in the CDR3. Germline V CDR1 and CDR2: SGHDT, YYEEEE. The CDR3 here is CASSGDSSYNSPLHF. CDR3 DNA, as far as it was read: TGTGCCAGCAGCGGGGACAGCTCCTATAATTCACCC.

Relative to its sample, this clone is medium-sized (0.01 to 0.1%). The CDR3 goes on 3 residues after the read ends, and that part is filled in from the germline J gene. The rearrangement links TRBV4-1 to TRBJ1-1; D not certain. This CDR3 region has 14 residues. V gave up 0 bases and J gave up 0 bases, with 5 bases separating them. Germline V CDR1 and CDR2: MGHRA, YSYEKL. CDR3 DNA (partial): TGCGCCAGCAGCCAAGAGTATATGAACACTGAA. Translated: CASSQEYMNTE. The whole CDR3 sequence reads CASSQEYMNTEAFF.

This clone was recorded at least ten times. The sequence runs out 3 residues before the end of the CDR3; the remainder is reconstructed from the germline J gene. This chain uses TRBV27 with TRBJ1-4; TRBD1 might be the D (5 bases). This CDR3 contains 15 residues. V lost 2 bases, J lost 8 bases, and 15 bases lay in between. Germline V gene lookup returns CDR1 MNHEY and CDR2 SMNVEV (reference sequence). CDR3 DNA (partial): TGTGCCAGCAGTTTACTACCGCGGGGGTCCGAAAAA. Translated, it gives CASSLLPRGSEK. In full, the CDR3 is CASSLLPRGSEKLFF.

This clone was seen ten or more times. Read coverage stops 3 residues before the CDR3 terminus; the germline J gene supplies the remainder. The chain is built from TRBV12-3 or TRBV12-4 and TRBJ2-1; TRBD1 matches at 10 bases. Trimming at V came to 5 bases and at J to 9 bases, leaving 4 bases not matched to a gene. This CDR3 is 13 amino acids long. The DNA read from the CDR3 is TGTGCCAGCAGTCCCGGGACAGGGGTTGAG. It translates to CASSPGTGVE. The CDR3 in full is CASSPGTGVEQFF.

This clone is labeled medium-sized. The sequenced fragment ends 3 residues before the CDR3 boundary, so the rest is inferred from the germline J gene. V gene TRBV20-1 combines with J gene TRBJ2-2; D is unresolved. The germline gives CDR1 DFQATT, CDR2 SNEGSKA (reference sequence). The germline V and J ends were trimmed by 0 bases and 6 bases, with 11 bases remaining between them. This CDR3 is 14 amino acids long. CDR3 sequence: CSARDGSRAGELFF. The sequenced CDR3 bases are TGCAGTGCTAGAGACGGGTCCCGGGCCGGGGAG.

As to this clone: A much larger clonotype is one base distant, so this may be a read error. The read terminates 3 residues before the CDR3 end, so the remaining end is supplied by the germline J gene. This sample includes further DNA sequences coding for the same CDR3. The chain uses TRBV10-1 and TRBJ1-6, with 7 nucleotides matching TRBD1. CDR3 length: 13 residues. With V trimmed by 2 bases and J by 10 bases, 2 bases remained unmatched. Germline assignment: CDR1 WNHNN and CDR2 SYGVQD (reference sequence). CDR3 DNA (partial): TGCGCCAGCAGTGAGGGCAGGGGGTCACCC. It yields the protein CASSEGRGSP. The full CDR3 is CASSEGRGSPLHF.